Below, 23 T cell receptor beta chains from the same sample are listed, as sequenced in a study of cytomegalovirus exposure and HLA in healthy donors. The PCR ran on 60 Vbeta and 13 Jbeta primers. Generated by immunoSEQ multiplex PCR, the TCRdb table keeps only in-frame clones and is missing some. The sample includes 95,000 to 150,000 clones, roughly 66% seen only once; the top ten take less than 2%. The sequenced sample consisted of PBMCs. These receptors were taken from a man between 18 and 29 years old in good health and CMV-seronegative.

The DNA for the CDR3 is TGTGCCAGCAGTGTCCTCCTTGCCCCCGGGACACAGAACACTGAAGCTTTCTTT. It translates to CASSVLLAPGTQNTEAFF. The chain joins TRBV6-1 to TRBJ1-1; D is perhaps TRBD1 (6 bases). Germline CDR1 reads MNHNS; CDR2 reads SASEGT. V shed 4 bases and J shed 1 base, with 22 bases lying between them. CDR3 length: 18 amino acids.

This clone was seen only a few times. The rearrangement uses TRBV27 and TRBJ2-4; 10 positions match TRBD2. This CDR3 contains 15 residues. CDR1 is MNHEY, CDR2 SMNVEV, per germline (reference sequence). The J segment lost 0 bases and the V segment lost 6 bases, leaving 2 bases of the junction unmatched. CDR3 bases: TGTGCCAGCAGGTCTAGCGGGGGAGCCAAAAACATTCAGTACTTC. Protein: CASRSSGGAKNIQYF.

The V and J genes are TRBV27 and TRBJ1-2, with D perhaps TRBD1 (6 bases). In germline, CDR1 is MNHEY, CDR2 SMNVEV (reference sequence). CDR3 length: 13 residues. V lost 2 bases, J lost 8 bases, and 12 bases lay in between. The CDR3 DNA reads TGTGCCAGCAGTTTAAAGGGGGAAGGGGGCTACACCTTC. Amino acids: CASSLKGEGGYTF.

The J gene is TRBJ2-5, the V gene TRBV7-8; TRBD1 might be the D (5 bases). Germline V gene sequence: CDR1 SGHVS, CDR2 FQNEAQ. This CDR3 is 12 amino acids long. The V end was cut by 6 bases, the J end by 4 bases, with 9 bases between. The CDR3 sequence: CASSGASETQYF. The CDR3 DNA reads as TGTGCCAGCAGTGGGGCGTCAGAGACCCAGTACTTC.

This CDR3 is CASSLGAGTGGSYNEQFF. CDR3 sequence (DNA): TGTGCCAGCAGCTTAGGCGCCGGGACAGGGGGCTCCTACAATGAGCAGTTCTTC. V and J are TRBV11-3 and TRBJ2-1, with 11 bases lining up with TRBD1. The trim removed 1 base at V and 0 bases at J, leaving 5 bases unmatched. The CDR3 runs to 18 residues. CDR1 SGHNT and CDR2 YENEEA come from the germline V gene. The variable domain in full, with the rest retrieved from reference TRBV11-3 and TRBJ2-1, is EAGVVQSPRYKIIEKKQPVAFWCNPISGHNTLYWYLQNLGQGPELLIRYENEEAVDDSQLPKDRFSAERLKGVDSTLKIQPAELGDSAVYLCASSLGAGTGGSYNEQFFGPGTRLTVL.

This chain uses TRBV6-5 with TRBJ1-5; maybe TRBD1 (6 bases). The CDR3 contains 13 residues. V lost 6 bases to trimming and J lost 4 bases, with 10 bases between them. Germline V gene data show CDR1 as MNHEY and CDR2 as SVGAGI. CDR3 sequence (DNA): TGTGCCAGCAGATCAGGGGTAAATCAGCCCCAGCATTTT. This encodes CASRSGVNQPQHF.

This clone was counted only a few times. The genes are TRBV30 and TRBJ1-2; the match to TRBD1 covers 9 bases. The CDR3 covers 14 residues. Per germline, CDR1 GTSNPN and CDR2 SVGIG (reference sequence). Germline trimming cut 2 bases from V and 7 bases from J; bases unmatched to any gene: 8. CDR3 amino acids: CAWSYSGQGPGYTF. DNA of the CDR3: TGTGCCTGGAGTTATTCCGGACAGGGGCCTGGCTACACCTTC.

This chain links TRBV23-1 with TRBJ2-4; 8 positions match TRBD1. TRBV23-1 is sorted into the ORF group, with uncertain function. V gave up 7 bases and J gave up 6 bases; unmatched junction bases: 8. CDR3 size: 14 residues. The CDR3 protein is CASTPGQDTNIQYF. CDR3 bases: TGCGCCAGCACGCCGGGACAGGACACAAACATTCAGTACTTC.

This sequence joins TRBV11-2 and TRBJ2-7; the D gene is possibly TRBD1 (5 bases). Germline lookup yields CDR1 SGHAT and CDR2 FQNNGV. CDR3 length: 13 amino acids. V lost 1 base, J lost 3 bases, and 7 bases lay in between. CDR3 nucleotides: TGTGCCAGCAGCTTAGGAACAGGCTACGAGCAGTACTTC. This sequence encodes CASSLGTGYEQYF.

The chain uses TRBV7-9 and TRBJ1-2; 9 positions match TRBD1. The CDR3 covers 15 residues. Trimming removed 4 bases from V and 5 bases from J; junction bases left unmatched: 8. From germline, CDR1 is SEHNR and CDR2 FQNEAQ (reference sequence). CDR3 protein: CASSSRDRVPYGYTF. CDR3 coding DNA: TGTGCCAGCAGCTCACGGGACAGGGTTCCTTATGGCTACACCTTC.

The V and J genes are TRBV27 and TRBJ2-7, with D maybe TRBD1 (6 bases). CDR1 MNHEY and CDR2 SMNVEV come from the germline V gene (reference sequence). The CDR3 extends over 13 amino acids. V gave up 5 bases and J gave up 6 bases, with 14 bases separating them. CDR3: CASSPGQLLEQYF. CDR3 coding DNA: TGTGCCAGCAGTCCAGGACAGCTTCTCGAGCAGTACTTC.

This clone has only a few counts. J is TRBJ1-1 and V is TRBV6-6; D possibly corresponds to TRBD1 (5 bases). The V gene lost 4 bases and the J gene lost 1 base, with 7 bases spanning the gap. The CDR3 length is 13 residues. Germline lookup yields CDR1 MNHNY and CDR2 SVGAGI (reference sequence). Here the CDR3 reads CASSSGGNTEAFF. The DNA of the CDR3 is TGTGCCAGCAGTTCGGGGGGGAACACTGAAGCTTTCTTT.

This clone turned up a few times. The chain employs TRBV6-1 and TRBJ2-1, with 11 positions matching TRBD2. This CDR3 is 15 amino acids long. CDR1 is MNHNS, CDR2 SASEGT, per germline. Germline trimming cut 5 bases from V and 7 bases from J; bases unmatched to any gene: 7. Here the CDR3 reads CASSLTSGSSNEQFF. The CDR3 DNA reads as TGTGCCAGCAGTCTCACTAGCGGGAGTTCAAATGAGCAGTTCTTC.

This clone was detected only a few times. This sequence joins TRBV27 and TRBJ2-7; no firm D call. The CDR3 has 12 amino acids. V was cut by 5 bases and J by 3 bases, with 8 bases left in between. Germline CDR1 MNHEY, CDR2 SMNVEV (reference sequence). CDR3 nucleotides: TGTGCCAGCAGTATACCCTACTACGAGCAGTACTTC. It yields the protein CASSIPYYEQYF.

The chain uses TRBV6-1 and TRBJ1-4, with a possible D match to TRBD1 (6 bases). The CDR3 extends over 13 amino acids. In germline, CDR1 is MNHNS, CDR2 SASEGT. V was clipped by 8 bases and J by 4 bases, with 11 bases between them. CDR3: CASLGQLNEKLFF. In DNA form, the CDR3 reads TGTGCCAGCCTCGGACAGCTTAATGAAAAACTGTTTTTT.

The chain is built from TRBV5-1 and TRBJ1-3; D not certain. The ends were cut back, 1 base at V and 0 bases at J, with 11 bases in the middle. CDR3 length: 16 residues. The V gene's germline CDR1 is SGHRS and CDR2 YFSETQ. In DNA form, the CDR3 reads TGCGCCAGCAGCTTGACCGCGTCGAGCTCTGGAAACACCATATATTTT. This gives the protein CASSLTASSSGNTIYF.

V gene TRBV29-1 combines with J gene TRBJ2-7, with TRBD2 as a possible D gene (5 bases). CDR1 is SQVTM, CDR2 ANQGSEA, per germline. The CDR3 loop spans 13 amino acids. Between the trimmed V and J ends, which lost 6 bases and 0 bases, there was a span of 12 bases. In DNA, the CDR3 is TGCAGCGTGATGAGGGATAGCTCCTACGAGCAGTACTTC. It codes for CSVMRDSSYEQYF.

The table lists this clone with a few counts. CDR3 DNA sequence: TGTGCCAGCAGTGCGCCGGGACAGGTCGGTCAGCCCCAGCATTTT. It yields the protein CASSAPGQVGQPQHF. The chain carries TRBV2 and TRBJ1-5, with TRBD1 matching 8 bases. V trimming: 4 bases; J trimming: 6 bases; junction bases outside the gene matches: 8. CDR3 length: 15 residues. The germline V gene encodes CDR1 SNHLY and CDR2 FYNNEI.

The chain recombines TRBV7-8 with TRBJ2-4; D might be TRBD2 (6 bases). Germline CDR1 SGHVS, CDR2 FQNEAQ. The CDR3 covers 15 residues. The V end was cut by 2 bases, the J end by 2 bases, with 10 bases between. CDR3 in amino acids: CASSLREKTKNIQYF. CDR3 nucleotide sequence: TGTGCCAGCAGCTTACGGGAGAAAACCAAAAACATTCAGTACTTC.

This clone was seen a few times. J is TRBJ2-7 and V is TRBV30; 7 bases line up with TRBD1. Per germline, CDR1 GTSNPN and CDR2 SVGIG (reference sequence). The trim removed 4 bases at V and 9 bases at J, leaving 6 bases unmatched. The CDR3 runs 11 residues. The CDR3 nucleotides read TGTGCCTGGATACAGGGGCCCGGGCAGTACTTC. This codes for CAWIQGPGQYF.

This chain connects TRBV6-5 to TRBJ1-2, with 7 bases lining up with TRBD1. Germline V gene lookup returns CDR1 MNHEY and CDR2 SVGAGI. The CDR3 covers 13 residues. Trimming at V came to 5 bases and at J to 4 bases, leaving 4 bases not matched to a gene. The CDR3 region is CASSPTGSYGYTF. CDR3 nucleotide sequence: TGTGCCAGCAGTCCGACAGGGTCCTATGGCTACACCTTC.

The chain couples TRBV15 to TRBJ1-2; TRBD1 might be the D (6 bases). The ends were cut back, 5 bases at V and 7 bases at J, with 17 bases in the middle. Germline V CDR1 and CDR2: LNHNV, YYDKDF (reference sequence). This CDR3 contains 14 residues. CDR3 coding DNA: TGTGCCACCAGCCTCGACGTGGGGGCGCTTGGCTACACCTTC. This codes for CATSLDVGALGYTF. The whole variable domain, filled in from reference TRBV15 and TRBJ1-2, reads DAMVIQNPRYQVTQFGKPVTLSCSQTLNHNVMYWYQQKSSQAPKLLFHYYDKDFNNEADTPDNFQSRRPNTSFCFLDIRSPGLGDTAMYLCATSLDVGALGYTFGSGTRLTVV.

The chain is built from TRBV28 and TRBJ1-2; 10 nucleotides align to TRBD1. J gave up 3 bases and V 8 bases, and 6 bases lay outside the gene matches. The CDR3 spans 14 residues. CDR1 and CDR2 (germline): MDHEN, SYDVKM. The CDR3 region is CASQTTGGDYGYTF. The DNA for the CDR3 is TGTGCCAGCCAAACGACAGGGGGCGACTATGGCTACACCTTC.